This entry lists 3 T cell receptor beta chains sequenced from one sample in a study of response to subunit inactivated influenza vaccine. MiXCR was run by TCRdb on the RT-PCR reads, yielding one entry per CDR3 protein. The sample shows around 600,000 distinct CDR3 sequences, 11% of them seen only once. These records were also assigned to another study, of T cells expressing NK-cell markers. That investigation notes: In generating TCR beta cDNA, 5'RACE template switching with UMIs was used.

The starting material was PBMCs from blood, obtained on the day of vaccination. These receptors were obtained from a man aged 50-60 years who received an inactivated influenza vaccine.

This clonotype was observed a handful of times. DNA of the CDR3: TGCAGTGCTAGAGATCGGGACCGCCTTTTGGAGCAGTACTTC. Translated: CSARDRDRLLEQYF. V gene TRBV20-1 combines with J gene TRBJ2-7, with D tentatively TRBD1 or TRBD2 (5 bases each). V was cut by 0 bases and J by 7 bases, with 16 bases left in between. Germline V gene data show CDR1 as DFQATT and CDR2 as SNEGSKA (reference sequence). This CDR3 has 14 amino acids.

V is TRBV24-1 and J is TRBJ2-1, with 11 bases matching TRBD2. Germline CDR1 KGHDR, CDR2 SFDVKD. CDR3 length: 17 amino acids. The V gene end was trimmed by 4 bases and the J gene end by 2 bases; junction bases not matched to a gene: 6. CDR3 in DNA: TGTGCCACCAGTGACCCAACTAGCGGGAGAACCTACAATGAGCAGTTCTTC. Translated, it gives CATSDPTSGRTYNEQFF.

This clonotype was seen a handful of times. This rearrangement joins TRBV20-1 to TRBJ2-7; D is unclear. V lost 2 bases, J lost 0 bases, and 11 bases lay in between. Germline CDR1 reads DFQATT; CDR2 reads SNEGSKA (reference sequence). The CDR3 has 14 residues. CDR3 sequence reads: CSARPTRSSYEQYF. The CDR3 nucleotides are TGCAGTGCTAGACCCACCCGGAGCTCCTACGAGCAGTACTTC.